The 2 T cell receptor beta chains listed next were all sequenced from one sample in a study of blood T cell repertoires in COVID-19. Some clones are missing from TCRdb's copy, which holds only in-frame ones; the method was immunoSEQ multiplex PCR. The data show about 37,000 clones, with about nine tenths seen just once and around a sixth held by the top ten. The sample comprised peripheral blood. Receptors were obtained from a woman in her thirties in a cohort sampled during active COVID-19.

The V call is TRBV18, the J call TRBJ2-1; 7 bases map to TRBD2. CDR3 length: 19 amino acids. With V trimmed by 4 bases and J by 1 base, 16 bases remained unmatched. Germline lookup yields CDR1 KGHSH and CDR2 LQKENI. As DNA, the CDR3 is TGTGCCAGCTCACTGGATTTGACCGAGATTAGCGGGTCCTACAATGAGCAGTTCTTC. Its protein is CASSLDLTEISGSYNEQFF.

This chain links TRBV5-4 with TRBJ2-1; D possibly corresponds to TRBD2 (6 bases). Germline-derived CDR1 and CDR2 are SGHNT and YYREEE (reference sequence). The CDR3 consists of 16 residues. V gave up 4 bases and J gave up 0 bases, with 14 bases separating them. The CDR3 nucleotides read TGTGCCAGCAGCCCACTTAGCGGTCCCTCCTACAATGAGCAGTTCTTC. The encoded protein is CASSPLSGPSYNEQFF.